The source of this T cell receptor beta chain is a study of T cell responses to AZD1222 COVID-19 vaccine. Study-wide points: Dominant CD4 TCR responses targeted spike regions 160-218 and 743-854. Of the AZD1222 recipients, only 5 to 7 were seropositive at baseline. Donors skewed white British and female; clonal diversity was possibly underestimated.

This CDR3 spans 11 amino acids. In germline, CDR1 is DFQATT, CDR2 SNEGSKA (reference sequence). V was clipped by 2 bases and J by 10 bases; unmatched bases: 2. The table came from immunoSEQ multiplex PCR; TCRdb's copy has only in-frame clones and leaves some out. Of approximately 71,000 clones listed, around 80% are singletons. Concerning this clone itself: What it binds is not known.

Sequencing was performed on peripheral blood, taken on day 0 of AZD1222 vaccination. The chain is built from TRBV20-1 and TRBJ2-1; TRBD2 agrees at 7 bases. This sequence was found in an adult in good health. DNA for the CDR3: TGCAGTGCTAGAAGGACTAGGGAGCAGTTCTTC. It codes for CSARRTREQFF.